Below, one T cell receptor (beta chain) is given with its context. Antigen: not known. Using its own MiXCR run on the reads, TCRdb lists one record per CDR3 protein. The sample consists of hundreds of thousands of distinct CDR3 sequences, 31% of them appearing once. V was clipped by 4 bases and J by 7 bases; unmatched bases: 7. CDR1 and CDR2 from the germline V gene are SGHAT and FQNNGV. The CDR3 consists of 14 residues. These data originate in a study of T cell repertoires in cytomegalovirus infection. Study as a whole: In public TCR beta signatures, there were indications of both CMV infection and matching HLA type.

Study-wide results and caveats: Dominant in the ex vivo response were TCR beta clonotypes restricted by HLA-C and specific for CMV.

The specimen was PBMCs. The chain recombines TRBV11-2 with TRBJ2-3; TRBD1 matches 8 bases. The receptor was isolated from a human donor in good health (CMV status not recorded). Some clones in this sample may be carry-over from other donors' samples. The CDR3 region has the DNA TGTGCCAGCAGCTCGGACAGGGCGGGATATACGCAGTATTTT. Translating it yields CASSSDRAGYTQYF. Drawing the rest from reference TRBV11-2 and TRBJ2-3, the complete variable domain is EAGVAQSPRYKIIEKRQSVAFWCNPISGHATLYWYQQILGQGPKLLIQFQNNGVVDDSQLPKDRFSAERLKGVDSTLKIQPAKLEDSAVYLCASSSDRAGYTQYFGPGTRLTVL.